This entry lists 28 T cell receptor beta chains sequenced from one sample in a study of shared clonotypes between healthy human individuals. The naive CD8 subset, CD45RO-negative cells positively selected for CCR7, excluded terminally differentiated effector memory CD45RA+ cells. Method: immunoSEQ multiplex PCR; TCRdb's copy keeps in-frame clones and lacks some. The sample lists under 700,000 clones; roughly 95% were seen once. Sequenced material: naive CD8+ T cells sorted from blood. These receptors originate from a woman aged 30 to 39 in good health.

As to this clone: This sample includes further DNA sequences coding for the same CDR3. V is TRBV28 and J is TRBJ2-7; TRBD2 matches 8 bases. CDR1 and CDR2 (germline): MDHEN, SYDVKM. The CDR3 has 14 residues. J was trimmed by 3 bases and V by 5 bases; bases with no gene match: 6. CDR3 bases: TGTGCCAGCAGTCCCCCAGGGACTAGCTACGAGCAGTACTTC. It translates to CASSPPGTSYEQYF.

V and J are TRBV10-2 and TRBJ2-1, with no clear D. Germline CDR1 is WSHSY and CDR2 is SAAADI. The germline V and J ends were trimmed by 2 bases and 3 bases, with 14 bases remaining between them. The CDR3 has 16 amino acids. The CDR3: CASSEKDREGYNEQFF. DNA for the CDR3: TGCGCCAGCAGTGAGAAAGACCGCGAAGGCTACAATGAGCAGTTCTTC.

The CDR3 DNA is TGTGCCAGCAACAAAGCGGGAGGCAGGGACGAGCAGTACTTC. Protein product: CASNKAGGRDEQYF. The chain has TRBV27 and TRBJ2-7, with TRBD2 matching over 9 bases. Germline-derived CDR1 and CDR2 are MNHEY and SMNVEV (reference sequence). The V segment lost 7 bases and the J segment 5 bases; nucleotides outside the gene matches: 9. CDR3 length equals 14 residues.

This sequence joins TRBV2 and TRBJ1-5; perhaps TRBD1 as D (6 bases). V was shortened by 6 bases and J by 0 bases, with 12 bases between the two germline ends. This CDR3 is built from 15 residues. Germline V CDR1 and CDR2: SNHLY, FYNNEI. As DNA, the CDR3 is TGTGCCAGCAGCGTGGGACATCATAGCAATCAGCCCCAGCATTTT. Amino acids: CASSVGHHSNQPQHF.

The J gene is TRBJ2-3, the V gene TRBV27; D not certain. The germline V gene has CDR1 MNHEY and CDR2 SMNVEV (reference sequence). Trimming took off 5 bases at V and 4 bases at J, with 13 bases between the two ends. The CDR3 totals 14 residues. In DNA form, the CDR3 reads TGTGCCAGCAGTACCCCGAGTCAGCCAGATACGCAGTATTTT. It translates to CASSTPSQPDTQYF.

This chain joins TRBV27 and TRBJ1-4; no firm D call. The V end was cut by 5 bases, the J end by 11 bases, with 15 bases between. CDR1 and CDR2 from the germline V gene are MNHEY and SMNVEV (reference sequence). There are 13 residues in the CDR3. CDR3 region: CASSLTSGGKLFF. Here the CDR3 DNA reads TGTGCCAGCAGTCTTACTTCTGGAGGGAAACTGTTTTTT.

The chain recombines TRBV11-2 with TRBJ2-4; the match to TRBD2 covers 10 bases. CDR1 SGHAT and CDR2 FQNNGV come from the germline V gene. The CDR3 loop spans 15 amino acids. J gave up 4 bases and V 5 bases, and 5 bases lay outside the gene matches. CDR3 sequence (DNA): TGTGCCAGCAGCCAAACTAGCGGGACAAAAAACATTCAGTACTTC. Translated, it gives CASSQTSGTKNIQYF.

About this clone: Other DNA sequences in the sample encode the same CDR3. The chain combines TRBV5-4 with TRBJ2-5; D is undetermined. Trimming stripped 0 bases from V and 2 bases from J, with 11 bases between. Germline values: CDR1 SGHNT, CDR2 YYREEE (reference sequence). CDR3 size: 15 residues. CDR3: CASSLVASAQETQYF. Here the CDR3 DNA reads TGTGCCAGCAGCTTGGTCGCGAGTGCACAAGAGACCCAGTACTTC.

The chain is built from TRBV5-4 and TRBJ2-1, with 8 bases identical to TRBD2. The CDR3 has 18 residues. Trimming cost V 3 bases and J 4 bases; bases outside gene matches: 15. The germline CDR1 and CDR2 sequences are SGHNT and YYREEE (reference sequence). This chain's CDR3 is CASSSPSGRGGGYNEQFF. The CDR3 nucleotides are TGTGCCAGCAGCTCTCCTAGCGGGCGCGGAGGGGGTTACAATGAGCAGTTCTTC.

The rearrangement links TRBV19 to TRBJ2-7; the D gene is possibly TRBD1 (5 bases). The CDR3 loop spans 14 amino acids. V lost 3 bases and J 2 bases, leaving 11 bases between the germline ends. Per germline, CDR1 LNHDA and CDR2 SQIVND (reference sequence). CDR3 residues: CASSIGRQTYEQYF. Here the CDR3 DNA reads TGTGCCAGTAGTATTGGGCGACAGACCTACGAGCAGTACTTC. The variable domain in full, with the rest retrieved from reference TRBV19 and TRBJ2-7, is DGGITQSPKYLFRKEGQNVTLSCEQNLNHDAMYWYRQDPGQGLRLIYYSQIVNDFQKGDIAEGYSVSREKKESFPLTVTSAQKNPTAFYLCASSIGRQTYEQYFGPGTRLTVT.

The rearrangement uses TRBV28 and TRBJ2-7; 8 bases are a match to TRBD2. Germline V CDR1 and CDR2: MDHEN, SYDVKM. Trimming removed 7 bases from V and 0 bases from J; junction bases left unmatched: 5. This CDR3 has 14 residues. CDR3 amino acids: CASMLAGLSYEQYF. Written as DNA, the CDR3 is TGTGCCAGCATGTTAGCGGGACTCTCCTACGAGCAGTACTTC.

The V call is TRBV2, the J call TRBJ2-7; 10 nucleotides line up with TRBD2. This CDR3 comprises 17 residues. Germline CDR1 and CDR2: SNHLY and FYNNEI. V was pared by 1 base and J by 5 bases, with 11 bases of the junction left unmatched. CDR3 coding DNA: TGTGCCAGCAGTGAAGATCTAGCGGGAGAGGAGGAGGACGAGCAGTACTTC. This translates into CASSEDLAGEEEDEQYF.

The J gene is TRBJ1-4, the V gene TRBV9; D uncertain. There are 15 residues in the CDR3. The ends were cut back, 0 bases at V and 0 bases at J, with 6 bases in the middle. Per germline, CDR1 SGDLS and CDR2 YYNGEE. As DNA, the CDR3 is TGTGCCAGCAGCGTAGAGTCAACAACTAATGAAAAACTGTTTTTT. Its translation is CASSVESTTNEKLFF.

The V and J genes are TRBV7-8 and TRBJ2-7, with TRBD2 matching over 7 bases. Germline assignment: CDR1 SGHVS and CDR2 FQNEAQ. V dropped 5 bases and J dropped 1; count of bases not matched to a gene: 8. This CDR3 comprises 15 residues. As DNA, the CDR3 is TGTGCCAGCAGCGCCCCGGGAGGTCCGTCCTACGAGCAGTACTTC. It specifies CASSAPGGPSYEQYF.

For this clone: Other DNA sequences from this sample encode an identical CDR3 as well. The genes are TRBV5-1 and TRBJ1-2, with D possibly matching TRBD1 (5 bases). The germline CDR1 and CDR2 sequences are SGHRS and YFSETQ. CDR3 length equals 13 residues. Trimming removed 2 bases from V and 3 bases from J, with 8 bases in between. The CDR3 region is CASSFGTDYGYTF. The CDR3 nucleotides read TGCGCCAGCAGCTTTGGGACTGACTATGGCTACACCTTC.

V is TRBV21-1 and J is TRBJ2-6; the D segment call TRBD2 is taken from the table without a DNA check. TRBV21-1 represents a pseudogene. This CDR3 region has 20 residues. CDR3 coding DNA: TGTGCCAGCAGCAAAGCGCTTTGGGATAGCGGGAGTTCTGGGGCCAACGTCCTGACTTTC. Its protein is CASSKALWDSGSSGANVLTF.

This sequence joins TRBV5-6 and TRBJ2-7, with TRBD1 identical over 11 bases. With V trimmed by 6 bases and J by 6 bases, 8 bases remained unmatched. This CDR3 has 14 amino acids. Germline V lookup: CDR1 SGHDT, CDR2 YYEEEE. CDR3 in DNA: TGTGCCAGCACCCCGGACAGGGGGCTTGGCGAGCAGTACTTC. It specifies CASTPDRGLGEQYF. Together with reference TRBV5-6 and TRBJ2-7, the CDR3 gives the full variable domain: DAGVTQSPTHLIKTRGQQVTLRCSPKSGHDTVSWYQQALGQGPQFIFQYYEEEERQRGNFPDRFSGHQFPNYSSELNVNALLLGDSALYLCASTPDRGLGEQYFGPGTRLTVT.

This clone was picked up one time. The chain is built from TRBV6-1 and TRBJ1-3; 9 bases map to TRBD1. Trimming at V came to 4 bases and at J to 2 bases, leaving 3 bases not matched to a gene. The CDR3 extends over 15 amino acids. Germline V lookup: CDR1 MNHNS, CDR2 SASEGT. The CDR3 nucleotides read TGTGCCAGCAGTGCGGGACAGGGCGCTGGAAACACCATATATTTT. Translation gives CASSAGQGAGNTIYF.

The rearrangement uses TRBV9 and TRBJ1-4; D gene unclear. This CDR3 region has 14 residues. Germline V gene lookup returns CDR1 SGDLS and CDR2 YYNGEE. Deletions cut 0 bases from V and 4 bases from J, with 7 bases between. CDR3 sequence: CASSVAAYNEKLFF. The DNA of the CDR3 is TGTGCCAGCAGCGTAGCCGCTTATAATGAAAAACTGTTTTTT.

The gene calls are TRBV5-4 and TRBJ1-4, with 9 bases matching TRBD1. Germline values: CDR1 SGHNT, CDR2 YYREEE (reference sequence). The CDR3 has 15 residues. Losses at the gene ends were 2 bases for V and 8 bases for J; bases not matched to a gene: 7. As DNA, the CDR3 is TGTGCCAGCAGCTTAGCGGACAGGGGAAGCGAAAAACTGTTTTTT. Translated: CASSLADRGSEKLFF.

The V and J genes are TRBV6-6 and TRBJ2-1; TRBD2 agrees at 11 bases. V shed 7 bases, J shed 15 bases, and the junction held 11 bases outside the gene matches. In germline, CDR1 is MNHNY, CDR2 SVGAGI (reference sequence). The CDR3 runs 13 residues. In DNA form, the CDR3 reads TGTGCCAGCAAGGTAGCGGGAGGGCCTAGGAGGTTCTTC. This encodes CASKVAGGPRRFF.

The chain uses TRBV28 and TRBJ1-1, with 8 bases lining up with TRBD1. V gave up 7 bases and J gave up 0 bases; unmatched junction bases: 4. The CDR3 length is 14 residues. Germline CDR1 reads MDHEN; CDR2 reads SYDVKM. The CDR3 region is CASIQQGVNTEAFF. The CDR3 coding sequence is TGTGCCAGCATTCAACAGGGGGTGAACACTGAAGCTTTCTTT.

The CDR3 here is CASSQWGQSPYNEQFF. In DNA, the CDR3 is TGTGCCAGCAGCCAATGGGGACAGTCCCCGTACAATGAGCAGTTCTTC. The chain joins TRBV14 to TRBJ2-1, with TRBD1 matching over 7 bases. This CDR3 contains 16 residues. The germline V gene encodes CDR1 SGHDN and CDR2 FVKESK. J gave up 4 bases and V 2 bases, and 8 bases lay outside the gene matches. Variable domain in full (rest from reference TRBV14 and TRBJ2-1): EAGVTQFPSHSVIEKGQTVTLRCDPISGHDNLYWYRRVMGKEIKFLLHFVKESKQDESGMPNNRFLAERTGGTYSTLKVQPAELEDSGVYFCASSQWGQSPYNEQFFGPGTRLTVL.

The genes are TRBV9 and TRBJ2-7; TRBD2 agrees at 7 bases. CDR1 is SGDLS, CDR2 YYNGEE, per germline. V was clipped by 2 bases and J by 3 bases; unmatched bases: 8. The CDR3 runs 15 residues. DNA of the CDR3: TGTGCCAGCAGCGTCTCGGGGGGACTCGTCTACGAGCAGTACTTC. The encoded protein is CASSVSGGLVYEQYF.

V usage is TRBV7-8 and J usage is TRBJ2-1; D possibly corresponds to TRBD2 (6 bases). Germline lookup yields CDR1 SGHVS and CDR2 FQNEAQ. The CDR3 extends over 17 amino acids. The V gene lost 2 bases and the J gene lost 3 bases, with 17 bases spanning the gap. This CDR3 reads CASSLYPGTGVYNEQFF. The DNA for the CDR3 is TGTGCCAGCAGCTTATATCCAGGGACTGGAGTCTACAATGAGCAGTTCTTC.

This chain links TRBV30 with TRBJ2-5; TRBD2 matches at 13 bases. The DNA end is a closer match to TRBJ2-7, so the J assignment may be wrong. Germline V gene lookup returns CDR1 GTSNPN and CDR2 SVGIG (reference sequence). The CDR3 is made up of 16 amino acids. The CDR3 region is CAWSVGLAGRTYEQYF. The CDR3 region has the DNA TGTGCCTGGAGTGTGGGACTAGCGGGACGAACCTACGAGCAGTACTTC.

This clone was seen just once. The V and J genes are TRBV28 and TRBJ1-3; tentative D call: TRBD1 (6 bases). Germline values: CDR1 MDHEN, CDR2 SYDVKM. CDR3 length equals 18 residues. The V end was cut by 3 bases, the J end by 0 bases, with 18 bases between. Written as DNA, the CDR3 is TGTGCCAGCAGTTTTGGTGTAAAGGGACAAAGCTCTGGAAACACCATATATTTT. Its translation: CASSFGVKGQSSGNTIYF. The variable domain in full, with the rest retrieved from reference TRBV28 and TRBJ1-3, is DVKVTQSSRYLVKRTGEKVFLECVQDMDHENMFWYRQDPGLGLRLIYFSYDVKMKEKGDIPEGYSVSREKKERFSLILESASTNQTSMYLCASSFGVKGQSSGNTIYFGEGSWLTVV.

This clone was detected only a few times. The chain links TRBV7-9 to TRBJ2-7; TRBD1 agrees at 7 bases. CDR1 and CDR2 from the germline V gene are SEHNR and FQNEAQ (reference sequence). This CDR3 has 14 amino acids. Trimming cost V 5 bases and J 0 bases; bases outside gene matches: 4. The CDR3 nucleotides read TGTGCCAGCAGCGAGACAGGGTTCTCCTACGAGCAGTACTTC. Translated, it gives CASSETGFSYEQYF. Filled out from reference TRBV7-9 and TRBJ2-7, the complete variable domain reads DTGVSQNPRHKITKRGQNVTFRCDPISEHNRLYWYRQTLGQGPEFLTYFQNEAQLEKSRLLSDRFSAERPKGSFSTLEIQRTEQGDSAMYLCASSETGFSYEQYFGPGTRLTVT.